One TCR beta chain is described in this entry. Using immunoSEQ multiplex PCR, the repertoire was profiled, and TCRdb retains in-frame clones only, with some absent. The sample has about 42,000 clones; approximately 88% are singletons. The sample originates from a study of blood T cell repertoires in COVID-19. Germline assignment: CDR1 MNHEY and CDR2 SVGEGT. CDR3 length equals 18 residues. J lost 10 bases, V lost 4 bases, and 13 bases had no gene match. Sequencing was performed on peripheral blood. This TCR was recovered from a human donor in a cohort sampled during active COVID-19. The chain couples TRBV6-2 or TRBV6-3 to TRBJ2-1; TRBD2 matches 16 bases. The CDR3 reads CASSSRIGGTSGGAEQFF. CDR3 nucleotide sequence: TGTGCCAGCAGTTCCCGGATAGGCGGGACTAGCGGGGGGGCAGAGCAGTTCTTC.